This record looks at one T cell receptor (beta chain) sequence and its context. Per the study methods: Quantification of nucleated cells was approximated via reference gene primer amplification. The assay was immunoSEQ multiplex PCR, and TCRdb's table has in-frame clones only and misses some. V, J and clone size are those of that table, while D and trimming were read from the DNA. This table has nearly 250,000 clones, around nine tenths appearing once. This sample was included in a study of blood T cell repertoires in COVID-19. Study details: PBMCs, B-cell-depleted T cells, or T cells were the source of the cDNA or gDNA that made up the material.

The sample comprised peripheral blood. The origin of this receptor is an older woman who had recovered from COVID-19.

The DNA of the CDR3 is TGCGCCAGCAGCTCCAACATCGGGGTTAACTATGGCTACACCTTC. This encodes CASSSNIGVNYGYTF. This rearrangement joins TRBV5-1 to TRBJ1-2; D is uncertain. There are 15 residues in the CDR3. Per germline, CDR1 SGHRS and CDR2 YFSETQ. The V end lost 3 bases, the J end lost 1 base, and 13 bases lay between the germline ends.